This TCR beta chain was profiled in a study of blood T cell repertoires in COVID-19. Overall study: Acute and convalescent COVID-19 samples came from the United States, Italy and Spain. The analysed material was cDNA or gDNA that came from T cells, B-cell-depleted T cells, or PBMCs.

V was shortened by 0 bases and J by 6 bases, with 18 bases between the two germline ends. Germline lookup yields CDR1 SGHKS and CDR2 YYEKEE (reference sequence). The CDR3 is made up of 16 amino acids. In the original workflow: Amplification of reference gene primers provided the estimated nucleated cell counts. Clones were read by immunoSEQ multiplex PCR, and TCRdb kept only the in-frame ones, dropping some. V and J calls and clone size are as listed in that table; D and trimming were resolved from the DNA. Of 66,000 or so clones in the sample, just under 80% were seen once. The receptor's source is a human donor in a cohort sampled during active COVID-19. The rearrangement joins TRBV5-5 to TRBJ1-2; a possible D gene is TRBD1 (6 bases). The sequenced sample consisted of peripheral blood. DNA of the CDR3: TGTGCCAGCAGCTTGGATGGACAGAGCTGGATTGATGGCTACACCTTC. Amino acid sequence: CASSLDGQSWIDGYTF.